The rows below give T cell receptor beta chains drawn from one sample of a study of neurological immune-mediated disorders. TCRdb re-called the 5' RACE reads through MiXCR, storing one row per CDR3 protein. There are 50,000 or so distinct CDR3 sequences in the sample; around 3.4% occur only once, and 5.9% lies in the top ten. The specimen was PBMCs. The receptors come from a man aged 40-50 years with multiple sclerosis. The CDR3 runs from the conserved cysteine through the conserved F or W. The D gene is left open where the match is weak. Clone sizes are given selectively: once, few, many, or a class where the clone is expanded.

size: many; J: TRBJ2-5; V: TRBV12-3/TRBV12-4; D: .; CDR3: CASNDRRGPQETQYF; DNA: TGTGCCAGCAATGACAGGCGGGGGCCCCAAGAGACCCAGTACTTC
size: medium-sized; J: TRBJ2-5; V: TRBV3-1; D: TRBD1; CDR3: CASSRTGSLQETQYF; DNA: TGTGCCAGCAGCAGGACAGGGTCCCTCCAAGAGACCCAGTACTTC
size: many; J: TRBJ1-1; V: TRBV4-1; D: TRBD1; CDR3: CASSQEARGHTEAFF; DNA: TGCGCCAGCAGCCAAGAAGCCAGGGGGCACACTGAAGCTTTCTTT
size: many; J: TRBJ2-5; V: TRBV27; D: .; CDR3: CASSLTRDALGETQYF; DNA: TGTGCCAGCAGTTTAACCCGGGACGCCCTGGGGGAGACCCAGTACTTC
size: many; J: TRBJ2-3; V: TRBV2; D: TRBD1; CDR3: CASSVNPGQSSTDTQYF; DNA: TGTGCCAGCAGTGTAAATCCGGGACAGAGTAGCACAGATACGCAGTATTTT
size: many; J: TRBJ1-5; V: TRBV20-1; D: .; CDR3: CSARGLSNQPQNF; DNA: TGCAGTGCTAGGGGTCTTAGCAATCAGCCCCAGAATTTT
size: many; J: TRBJ1-5; V: TRBV12-3/TRBV12-4; D: .; CDR3: CASSWDTTGQPQNF; DNA: TGTGCCAGCAGTTGGGACACTACCGGGCAGCCCCAGAATTTT
size: many; J: TRBJ2-7; V: TRBV29-1; D: TRBD1; CDR3: CSVEDPTGGEQYF; DNA: TGCAGCGTTGAAGATCCGACAGGGGGCGAGCAGTACTTC
size: many; J: TRBJ1-5; V: TRBV4-1; D: .; CDR3: CASSQDQGHYSNQPQHF; DNA: TGCGCCAGCAGCCAAGATCAGGGACACTATAGCAATCAGCCCCAGCATTTT
size: many; J: TRBJ2-3; V: TRBV7-9; D: TRBD2; CDR3: CASSYALAGDSDTQYF; DNA: TGTGCCAGCAGCTACGCACTAGCGGGGGATTCGGATACGCAGTATTTT
size: many; J: TRBJ2-7; V: TRBV7-2; D: .; CDR3: CASSLDGYSSYEQYF; DNA: TGTGCCAGCAGCTTAGACGGATACAGCTCCTACGAGCAGTACTTC
size: many; J: TRBJ2-7; V: TRBV4-1; D: .; CDR3: CASSQDITPHEQYF; DNA: TGCGCCAGCAGCCAAGATATCACACCTCACGAGCAGTACTTC
size: many; J: TRBJ1-1; V: TRBV20-1; D: .; CDR3: CSARDGRGHTEAFF; DNA: TGCAGTGCTAGAGATGGGCGGGGCCACACTGAAGCTTTCTTT
size: .; J: TRBJ1-1; V: TRBV10-3; D: .; CDR3: CAISERNLNTEAFF; DNA: TGTGCCATCAGTGAAAGGAATCTGAACACTGAAGCTTTCTTT
size: many; J: TRBJ2-3; V: TRBV11-2; D: .; CDR3: CASSLGAAPSTDTQYF; DNA: TGTGCCAGCAGCTTAGGGGCAGCCCCTAGCACAGATACGCAGTATTTT
size: many; J: TRBJ2-5; V: TRBV20-1; D: .; CDR3: CSQRTSQETQYF; DNA: TGCAGTCAGAGGACGAGCCAAGAGACCCAGTACTTC
size: .; J: TRBJ1-5; V: TRBV20-1; D: .; CDR3: CSALGGDQPQNF; DNA: TGCAGTGCGCTTGGGGGGGATCAGCCCCAGAATTTT
size: many; J: TRBJ2-2; V: TRBV27; D: .; CDR3: CASSRGVSTGELFF; DNA: TGTGCCAGCAGCCGAGGGGTGTCCACCGGGGAGCTGTTTTTT
size: many; J: TRBJ2-5; V: TRBV7-9; D: .; CDR3: CASSPADSRKTQYF; DNA: TGTGCCAGCAGCCCCGCGGACTCGAGGAAGACCCAGTACTTC
size: many; J: TRBJ2-5; V: TRBV3-1; D: TRBD2; CDR3: CASSQDQRGSIETQYF; DNA: TGTGCCAGCAGCCAAGACCAGCGGGGGAGCATAGAGACCCAGTACTTC
size: many; J: TRBJ2-3; V: TRBV25-1; D: TRBD2; CDR3: CASSHLAGSTDTQYF; DNA: TGTGCCAGCAGTCATCTAGCGGGGAGCACAGATACGCAGTATTTT
size: many; J: TRBJ1-1; V: TRBV5-1; D: TRBD1; CDR3: CASSVAGGTEAFF; DNA: TGCGCCAGCAGCGTCGCAGGGGGAACTGAAGCTTTCTTT
size: many; J: TRBJ1-3; V: TRBV6-6; D: .; CDR3: CASSYTTGSGNTIYF; DNA: TGTGCCAGCAGTTACACCACAGGCTCTGGAAACACCATATATTTT
size: many; J: TRBJ2-4; V: TRBV7-2; D: .; CDR3: CASSPTPRGNIQYF; DNA: TGTGCCAGCAGCCCAACCCCCCGGGGAAACATTCAGTACTTC
size: many; J: TRBJ2-5; V: TRBV12-3/TRBV12-4; D: .; CDR3: CASILGAGETQYF; DNA: TGTGCCAGCATTCTTGGGGCCGGTGAGACCCAGTACTTC
size: many; J: TRBJ2-1; V: TRBV3-1; D: .; CDR3: CASSQEGAVAGSYNEQFF; DNA: TGTGCCAGCAGCCAAGAAGGAGCGGTGGCGGGGTCGTACAATGAGCAGTTCTTC
size: .; J: TRBJ2-3; V: TRBV6-2/TRBV6-3; D: .; CDR3: CASSWETTSTDTQYF; DNA: TGTGCCAGCAGTTGGGAGACCACAAGCACAGATACGCAGTATTTT
size: many; J: TRBJ1-6; V: TRBV12-3/TRBV12-4; D: .; CDR3: CASSPQGGNSPLHF; DNA: TGTGCCAGCAGTCCCCAGGGTGGTAATTCACCCCTCCACTTT
size: many; J: TRBJ2-7; V: TRBV20-1; D: .; CDR3: CSAAKGEIYERYF; DNA: TGCAGTGCCGCAAAGGGCGAGATCTACGAGCGGTACTTC